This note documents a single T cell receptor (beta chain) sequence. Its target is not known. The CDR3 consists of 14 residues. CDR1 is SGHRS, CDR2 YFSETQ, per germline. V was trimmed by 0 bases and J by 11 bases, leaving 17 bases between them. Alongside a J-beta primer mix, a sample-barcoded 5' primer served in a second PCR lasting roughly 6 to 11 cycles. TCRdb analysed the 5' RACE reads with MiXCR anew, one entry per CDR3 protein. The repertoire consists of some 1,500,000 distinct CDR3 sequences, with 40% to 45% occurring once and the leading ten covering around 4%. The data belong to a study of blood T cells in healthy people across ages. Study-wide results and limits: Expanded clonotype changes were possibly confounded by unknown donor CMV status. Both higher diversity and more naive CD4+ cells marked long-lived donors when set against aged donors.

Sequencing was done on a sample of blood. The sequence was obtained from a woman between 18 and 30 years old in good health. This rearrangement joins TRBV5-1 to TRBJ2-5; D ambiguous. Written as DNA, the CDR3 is TGCGCCAGCAGCTTGGCCCCAGAAACCGATGAGCAGTACTTC. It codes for CASSLAPETDEQYF.